Detailed here is one TCR beta chain. This receptor's antigen is unknown. No much larger clonotype is one base removed from it; base qualities were not supplied. The sample belongs to a study of blood T cell repertoires in COVID-19 (dated by TCRdb to 2020 to 2022). Some background on the complete study: Samples covering the acute and convalescent phases of COVID-19 were provided by collaborators in the United States, Italy and Spain. The dataset comprised deeply sampled blood TCRbeta repertoires from subjects exposed to, actively infected with, or recovered from COVID-19. Sample metadata almost always included a de-identified subject ID, COVID-19 status, age in years and sex. A freely available public database, intended as a resource for researchers studying the immune response to SARS-CoV-2, is where the repertoires were released. The material from the prospective study consisted of cDNA or gDNA derived from T cells, B-cell-depleted T cells, or PBMCs. The samples were drawn from two sources: the first 160 participants of the ongoing ImmuneRACE study, and about 1,300 subjects contributed by 6 global collaborators. HLA class I and class II types, where available, came from metadata supplied by the sample provider rather than from assay-based typing. The paper's findings and limits, for the study overall: The amount of clinical and demographic metadata varied by source and participant and was provided uncurated.

Participants in the prospective study were aged about 18 to 95 years, lived in 20 to 30 United States geographic areas, and enrolled through a virtual design. To assign participants to cohorts, the prospective study relied on clinical history that participants themselves reported in a screening survey and a study questionnaire. Recovered participants in ImmuneRACE Cohort 3 were defined by two consecutive negative NP/OP PCR tests, clearance by a healthcare professional, or resolution of symptoms. In the prospective study, whole blood, serum and a nasopharyngeal or oropharyngeal swab were collected from each participant by mobile phlebotomists. Over a roughly 2-month period, participants in the prospective study had the option of providing additional blood draws and questionnaires. Blood samples from the prospective study were shipped frozen or at room temperature prior to DNA extraction. The immunoSEQ Assay, a bias-controlled multiplex PCR, was used to amplify TCRbeta CDR3 regions from genomic DNA. The original methods were these. Nucleated cell counts per sample were estimated from amplification of reference gene primers within the assay. Sequence reads were collapsed and filtered to measure the absolute abundance of every unique TCRbeta CDR3 rearrangement. For each sample, productive Simpson clonality was calculated by taking the square root of Simpson's diversity index across productive rearrangements. The clones in this table, taken by TCRdb from immuneACCESS, are in-frame only. Not every clone is retained; where verified, under half of the shortfall comes from an unresolved V gene, and the cause of the rest is unknown. V and J calls and clone size come straight from that table; D and trimming were deduced from the DNA. This sample comprises under 200,000 clones, approximately 89% of them detected only once. More than 0.75% of the sample lies in the top ten.

Compared with germline, V lacks 0 bases and J lacks 10 bases; bases without a gene match: 5. The germline V gene specifies MRHNA as CDR1 and SNTAGT as CDR2. The CDR3 runs 15 residues from the cysteine to the phenylalanine. CDR3 DNA only is kept here, 45 bases in frame from base 1. The chain employs TRBV6-4 and TRBJ2-1; TRBD2 agrees with 11 junctional bases. Sample: PBMCs or T cells enriched from blood (not recorded which). This clonotype originated in a woman younger than 30 who had recovered from COVID-19. For the CDR3, the sequence is CASSDSLAGGGEQFF. The nucleotide sequence reads TGTGCCAGCAGTGACTCGCTAGCGGGAGGAGGGGAGCAGTTCTTC.